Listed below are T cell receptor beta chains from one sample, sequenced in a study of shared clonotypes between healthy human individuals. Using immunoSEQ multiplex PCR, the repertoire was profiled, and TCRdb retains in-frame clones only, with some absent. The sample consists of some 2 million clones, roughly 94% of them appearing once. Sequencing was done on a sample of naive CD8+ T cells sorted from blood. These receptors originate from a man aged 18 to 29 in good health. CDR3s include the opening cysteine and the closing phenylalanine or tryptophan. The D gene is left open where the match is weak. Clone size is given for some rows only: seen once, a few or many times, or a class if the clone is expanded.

CDR3aa: CASSPAGLLLGLAQYF
CDR3nt: TGTGCCAGCAGCCCGGCAGGACTCTTATTGGGATTGGCGCAGTATTTT
d_gene: NA
v_gene: TRBV7-8
abundance: NA
j_gene: TRBJ2-3

CDR3aa: CAISESTAGVYEQYF
CDR3nt: TGTGCCATCAGTGAGTCGACGGCGGGAGTTTACGAGCAGTACTTC
d_gene: TRBD2
v_gene: TRBV10-3
abundance: NA
j_gene: TRBJ2-7

CDR3aa: CASSSTIVGRLEQYF
CDR3nt: TGTGCCAGCAGCTCCACTATCGTGGGGCGGCTCGAGCAGTACTTC
d_gene: NA
v_gene: TRBV7-9
abundance: NA
j_gene: TRBJ2-7

CDR3aa: CASSLDGGWNEQFF
CDR3nt: TGTGCCAGCAGCTTAGACGGGGGCTGGAATGAGCAGTTCTTC
d_gene: NA
v_gene: TRBV11-2
abundance: NA
j_gene: TRBJ2-1

CDR3aa: CASSQEGVEANYGYTF
CDR3nt: TGTGCCAGCAGCCAAGAAGGGGTGGAAGCTAACTATGGCTACACCTTC
d_gene: NA
v_gene: TRBV5-8
abundance: once
j_gene: TRBJ1-2

CDR3aa: CASSLGITSTDTQYF
CDR3nt: TGTGCCAGCAGTTTGGGGATTACTAGCACAGATACGCAGTATTTT
d_gene: NA
v_gene: TRBV28
abundance: NA
j_gene: TRBJ2-3

CDR3aa: CASSESVRGSEAFF
CDR3nt: TGCGCCAGCAGTGAGTCCGTCCGGGGATCTGAAGCTTTCTTT
d_gene: NA
v_gene: TRBV10-2
abundance: NA
j_gene: TRBJ1-1

CDR3aa: CASSYSGDLLQETQYF
CDR3nt: TGTGCCAGCAGTTACTCCGGTGACCTCCTCCAAGAGACCCAGTACTTC
d_gene: NA
v_gene: TRBV6-5
abundance: NA
j_gene: TRBJ2-5

CDR3aa: CASSLLRSGSGTGELFF
CDR3nt: TGTGCCAGCAGTTTATTAAGGTCGGGGTCCGGGACCGGGGAGCTGTTTTTT
d_gene: NA
v_gene: TRBV27
abundance: NA
j_gene: TRBJ2-2

CDR3aa: CASRSPTGENTGELFF
CDR3nt: TGTGCCAGCCGTTCCCCGACAGGGGAAAACACCGGGGAGCTGTTTTTT
d_gene: TRBD1
v_gene: TRBV27
abundance: once
j_gene: TRBJ2-2

CDR3aa: CASSHPRYGYTF
CDR3nt: TGTGCCAGCAGCCATCCTAGGTATGGCTACACCTTC
d_gene: NA
v_gene: TRBV27
abundance: NA
j_gene: TRBJ1-2

CDR3aa: CASSPPGINQPQHF
CDR3nt: TGTGCCAGCAGTCCCCCAGGCATCAATCAGCCCCAGCATTTT
d_gene: NA
v_gene: TRBV27
abundance: NA
j_gene: TRBJ1-5

CDR3aa: CASSLDGPAQTYEQYF
CDR3nt: TGTGCCAGCAGCTTAGACGGGCCAGCCCAAACCTACGAGCAGTACTTC
d_gene: NA
v_gene: TRBV7-2
abundance: NA
j_gene: TRBJ2-7

CDR3aa: CASSPSSGGLSYEQYF
CDR3nt: TGTGCCAGCAGTCCAAGTAGCGGGGGGCTCTCCTACGAGCAGTACTTC
d_gene: TRBD2
v_gene: TRBV27
abundance: NA
j_gene: TRBJ2-7

CDR3aa: CASGLAGGEQYF
CDR3nt: TGTGCCAGCGGACTAGCGGGCGGCGAGCAGTACTTC
d_gene: TRBD2
v_gene: TRBV6-5
abundance: NA
j_gene: TRBJ2-7

CDR3aa: CSVHRLGSGANVLTF
CDR3nt: TGCAGCGTCCACCGTTTAGGCTCTGGGGCCAACGTCCTGACTTTC
d_gene: NA
v_gene: TRBV29-1
abundance: NA
j_gene: TRBJ2-6

CDR3aa: CASSLVGGAYNEQFF
CDR3nt: TGCGCCAGCAGCTTGGTAGGGGGGGCCTACAATGAGCAGTTCTTC
d_gene: NA
v_gene: TRBV5-1
abundance: NA
j_gene: TRBJ2-1

CDR3aa: CASSESGGGNQPQHF
CDR3nt: TGCGCCAGCAGTGAGTCAGGGGGGGGCAATCAGCCCCAGCATTTT
d_gene: NA
v_gene: TRBV10-2
abundance: NA
j_gene: TRBJ1-5

CDR3aa: CASSRDRGGEQFF
CDR3nt: TGTGCCAGCAGCCGAGACAGGGGCGGTGAGCAGTTCTTC
d_gene: TRBD1
v_gene: TRBV7-6
abundance: NA
j_gene: TRBJ2-1

CDR3aa: CTSSQDRRDEQFF
CDR3nt: TGCACCAGCAGCCAAGATCGGAGGGATGAGCAGTTCTTC
d_gene: NA
v_gene: TRBV1
abundance: NA
j_gene: TRBJ2-1

CDR3aa: CASSFTGDLSYEQYF
CDR3nt: TGTGCCAGCAGTTTTACAGGCGACCTCTCCTACGAGCAGTACTTC
d_gene: NA
v_gene: TRBV28
abundance: NA
j_gene: TRBJ2-7

CDR3aa: CASSTGSDTDTQYF
CDR3nt: TGTGCCAGCAGCACAGGGTCGGACACAGATACGCAGTATTTT
d_gene: NA
v_gene: TRBV9
abundance: once
j_gene: TRBJ2-3

CDR3aa: CASSYDGGGEQYF
CDR3nt: TGCGCCAGCAGCTATGACGGTGGCGGCGAGCAGTACTTC
d_gene: NA
v_gene: TRBV5-1
abundance: NA
j_gene: TRBJ2-7

CDR3aa: CSVFGDSYNEQFF
CDR3nt: TGCAGCGTTTTTGGGGACTCCTACAATGAGCAGTTCTTC
d_gene: NA
v_gene: TRBV29-1
abundance: NA
j_gene: TRBJ2-1

CDR3aa: CASSQQATVNTEAFF
CDR3nt: TGTGCCAGCAGCCAACAAGCGACAGTGAACACTGAAGCTTTCTTT
d_gene: NA
v_gene: TRBV14
abundance: NA
j_gene: TRBJ1-1

CDR3aa: CASSLDIGGAYNEQFF
CDR3nt: TGTGCTAGCAGCTTAGATATCGGGGGGGCATACAATGAGCAGTTCTTC
d_gene: TRBD2
v_gene: TRBV7-7
abundance: NA
j_gene: TRBJ2-1

CDR3aa: CASSPTGDGTEAFF
CDR3nt: TGCGCCAGCAGCCCAACAGGGGATGGCACTGAAGCTTTCTTT
d_gene: TRBD1
v_gene: TRBV4-1
abundance: NA
j_gene: TRBJ1-1

CDR3aa: CASSPPMDYLSTDTQYF
CDR3nt: TGTGCCAGCAGTCCTCCAATGGACTACCTTAGCACAGATACGCAGTATTTT
d_gene: NA
v_gene: TRBV7-9
abundance: NA
j_gene: TRBJ2-3

CDR3aa: CASSSTRGGGYGAYEQYF
CDR3nt: TGTGCCAGCAGCTCAACAAGAGGTGGCGGTTACGGCGCCTACGAGCAGTACTTC
d_gene: NA
v_gene: TRBV13
abundance: NA
j_gene: TRBJ2-7

CDR3aa: CASSLGGAQPQHF
CDR3nt: TGTGCCAGCAGCTTGGGGGGGGCTCAGCCCCAGCATTTT
d_gene: NA
v_gene: TRBV5-6
abundance: once
j_gene: TRBJ1-5

CDR3aa: CAWRPLGVMNTEAFF
CDR3nt: TGTGCCTGGAGGCCCCTGGGAGTCATGAACACTGAAGCTTTCTTT
d_gene: NA
v_gene: TRBV30
abundance: NA
j_gene: TRBJ1-1

CDR3aa: CAISESGQGNTEAFF
CDR3nt: TGCGCCATCAGTGAGTCCGGACAGGGTAACACTGAAGCTTTCTTT
d_gene: TRBD1
v_gene: TRBV10-3
abundance: NA
j_gene: TRBJ1-1

CDR3aa: CAWSGVGPGDTISYEQYF
CDR3nt: TGTGCCTGGAGTGGAGTGGGCCCAGGGGACACCATCTCCTACGAGCAGTACTTC
d_gene: NA
v_gene: TRBV30
abundance: NA
j_gene: TRBJ2-7

CDR3aa: CASSLVGTSTDTQYF
CDR3nt: TGTGCCAGCAGCTTAGTCGGGACTAGCACAGATACGCAGTATTTT
d_gene: NA
v_gene: TRBV11-2
abundance: NA
j_gene: TRBJ2-3

CDR3aa: CASSLGGQGEDIQYF
CDR3nt: TGTGCCAGCAGCTTAGGGGGTCAGGGAGAGGACATTCAGTACTTC
d_gene: NA
v_gene: TRBV11-3
abundance: NA
j_gene: TRBJ2-4

CDR3aa: CASSLGTANEKLFF
CDR3nt: TGTGCCAGCTCTCTCGGGACCGCCAATGAAAAACTGTTTTTT
d_gene: NA
v_gene: TRBV6-5
abundance: NA
j_gene: TRBJ1-4

CDR3aa: CASSKRTSGGAGDTQYF
CDR3nt: TGTGCCAGCAGTAAAAGGACTAGCGGGGGGGCCGGCGATACGCAGTATTTT
d_gene: TRBD2
v_gene: TRBV28
abundance: NA
j_gene: TRBJ2-3

CDR3aa: CASSSTSGYEQYF
CDR3nt: TGTGCCAGCAGCTCCACTAGCGGCTACGAGCAGTACTTC
d_gene: TRBD2
v_gene: TRBV7-2
abundance: once
j_gene: TRBJ2-7

CDR3aa: CASSFAGYNSPLHF
CDR3nt: TGTGCCAGCAGCTTCGCGGGGTATAATTCACCCCTCCACTTT
d_gene: NA
v_gene: TRBV7-9
abundance: NA
j_gene: TRBJ1-6

CDR3aa: CASSLEQGYEQYF
CDR3nt: TGTGCCAGCAGCTTGGAACAGGGATACGAGCAGTACTTC
d_gene: NA
v_gene: TRBV7-6
abundance: NA
j_gene: TRBJ2-7

CDR3aa: CASSQPGLAVTDTQYF
CDR3nt: TGCGCCAGCAGCCAACCGGGACTAGCGGTGACAGATACGCAGTATTTT
d_gene: TRBD2
v_gene: TRBV4-1
abundance: NA
j_gene: TRBJ2-3

CDR3aa: CASSFTGSNEQFF
CDR3nt: TGTGCCAGCAGTTTCACAGGGAGTAATGAGCAGTTCTTC
d_gene: NA
v_gene: TRBV27
abundance: NA
j_gene: TRBJ2-1